The 31 T cell receptor beta chains in this list originate from one sample, sequenced in a study of post-analysis software for immune sequencing data. Researchers reported that TCR beta cDNA libraries carried unique molecular identifiers. TCRdb itself ran the PCR reads through MiXCR, one entry per CDR3 protein. This sample has fewer than 550,000 distinct CDR3 sequences, with under 40% found just once. Overall study findings and caveats: TRBV5-6, TRBV5-1 and TRBV20-1 were among roughly 5 TRBV segments more frequent in patients than controls.

Antigens of these TCRs are unknown. Sample: blood. These TCRs come from a girl aged 2-17 years with multiple sclerosis.

The chain couples TRBV9 to TRBJ2-5; D might be TRBD1 or TRBD2, each matching 5 bases. The tail of the sequence fits TRBJ2-7 better, so the J call may be wrong. Germline lookup yields CDR1 SGDLS and CDR2 YYNGEE. CDR3 length: 15 amino acids. The CDR3 loop reads CASSVDGTKHYEQYF. In DNA form, the CDR3 reads TGTGCCAGCAGCGTAGACGGGACGAAGCACTACGAGCAGTACTTC.

This clonotype was seen only a few times. J is TRBJ2-5 and V is TRBV6-2 or TRBV6-3; D is ambiguous. The germline gives CDR1 MNHEY, CDR2 SVGEGT. The V gene lost 7 bases and the J gene lost 11 bases, with 14 bases spanning the gap. The CDR3 is made up of 11 amino acids. The CDR3: CASTSGQGQYF. As DNA, the CDR3 is TGTGCCAGCACCTCCGGGCAAGGGCAGTACTTC.

This clonotype was counted between two and nine times. V and J are TRBV3-1 and TRBJ2-3, with 15 bases identical to TRBD2. The length of the CDR3 is 18 residues. The germline V gene encodes CDR1 LGHDT and CDR2 YNNKEL (reference sequence). With V trimmed by 4 bases and J by 3 bases, 8 bases remained unmatched. The CDR3 region is CASSLWTSGGEGTDTQYF. The CDR3 region has the DNA TGTGCCAGCAGCCTGTGGACTAGCGGGGGGGAAGGGACAGATACGCAGTATTTT.

The V call is TRBV12-3 or TRBV12-4, the J call TRBJ2-1; 7 bases line up with TRBD1. V trimming: 6 bases; J trimming: 10 bases; junction bases outside the gene matches: 21. The CDR3 spans 17 residues. The CDR3 is CASSLQLGGAEAYEQFF. DNA of the CDR3: TGTGCCAGCAGCCTTCAGTTAGGGGGCGCCGAAGCCTACGAGCAGTTCTTC.

This clonotype appeared once. This rearrangement joins TRBV7-3 to TRBJ1-1, with 8 bases matching TRBD1. The V segment lost 5 bases and the J segment 0 bases; nucleotides outside the gene matches: 5. Germline CDR1 SGHTA, CDR2 FQGTGA. This CDR3 region has 15 residues. The CDR3 spells CASSLRTGLNTEAFF. CDR3 DNA: TGTGCCAGCAGCCTCCGGACAGGGCTGAACACTGAAGCTTTCTTT.

This chain connects TRBV14 to TRBJ2-3; TRBD1 agrees at 7 bases. Germline CDR1 SGHDN, CDR2 FVKESK. The CDR3 runs to 18 residues. The J segment lost 5 bases and the V segment lost 0 bases, leaving 14 bases of the junction unmatched. Written as DNA, the CDR3 is TGTGCCAGCAGCCAAGATCTTAGGTTTACAGGGGAAAAAGATACGCAGTATTTT. Translation gives CASSQDLRFTGEKDTQYF. Full variable domain (remainder filled in from reference TRBV14 and TRBJ2-3): EAGVTQFPSHSVIEKGQTVTLRCDPISGHDNLYWYRRVMGKEIKFLLHFVKESKQDESGMPNNRFLAERTGGTYSTLKVQPAELEDSGVYFCASSQDLRFTGEKDTQYFGPGTRLTVL.

The genes are TRBV18 and TRBJ2-7, with 7 bases lining up with TRBD2. The J call may not be correct, given that the DNA end is closer to TRBJ2-5. CDR3 length: 14 residues. Germline CDR1 KGHSH, CDR2 LQKENI. The CDR3 loop is CASSPFSGGETQYF. CDR3 DNA: TGTGCCAGCTCACCATTCTCGGGGGGAGAGACCCAGTACTTC.

This sequence joins TRBV20-1 and TRBJ2-5, with TRBD2 matching 7 bases. There are 15 residues in the CDR3. Trimming at V came to 6 bases and at J to 3 bases, leaving 13 bases not matched to a gene. In germline, CDR1 is DFQATT, CDR2 SNEGSKA (reference sequence). This chain's CDR3 is CSAQRLARLEETQYF. The CDR3 DNA reads as TGCAGTGCCCAACGACTAGCCCGATTAGAAGAGACCCAGTACTTC.

This clonotype was counted a few times. CDR3 amino acids: CAISERAGGHYEQYF. CDR3 bases: TGTGCCATCAGTGAGCGTGCGGGGGGGCACTACGAGCAGTACTTC. The J gene is TRBJ2-7, the V gene TRBV10-3; 9 positions match TRBD2. The CDR3 loop spans 15 amino acids. Germline V gene sequence: CDR1 ENHRY, CDR2 SYGVKD. J lost 3 bases, V lost 2 bases, and 5 bases had no gene match.

The chain combines TRBV4-1 with TRBJ1-2, with a weak D call TRBD1 (5 bases). Germline V gene sequence: CDR1 MGHRA, CDR2 YSYEKL. V was cut by 5 bases and J by 7 bases, with 23 bases left in between. This CDR3 has 16 amino acids. The CDR3 sequence is CASSSSTTGLVGGYTF. CDR3 nucleotides: TGCGCCAGCAGCTCGTCCACCACGGGGCTGGTTGGTGGCTACACCTTC.

This clonotype was counted a few times. The CDR3, as DNA: TGTGCCACCAGTTCGACGACTAGCGGATCGAATGAGCAGTTCTTC. Protein product: CATSSTTSGSNEQFF. The rearrangement uses TRBV24-1 and TRBJ2-1; TRBD2 aligns across 9 bases. The ends lost 6 bases at V and 7 bases at J; junction bases unmatched: 9. This CDR3 contains 15 residues. The germline gives CDR1 KGHDR, CDR2 SFDVKD.

The genes are TRBV20-1 and TRBJ1-1, with a weak D call TRBD1 (5 bases). The CDR3 has 13 amino acids. Trimming shortened V by 6 bases and J by 3 bases, and 14 bases separated the two germline ends. Germline V gene sequence: CDR1 DFQATT, CDR2 SNEGSKA (reference sequence). The CDR3 region has the DNA TGCAGTGCCCGGGAGGTAGGGGACACTGAAGCTTTCTTT. Translating gives CSAREVGDTEAFF.

The genes are TRBV11-2 and TRBJ2-1, with D possibly TRBD1 on 5 matching bases. CDR3 length: 13 amino acids. The V end was cut by 6 bases, the J end by 7 bases, with 13 bases between. CDR1 and CDR2 from the germline V gene are SGHAT and FQNNGV. The CDR3 spells CASRHNPGNEQFF. The CDR3 region has the DNA TGTGCCAGCAGACATAACCCAGGGAATGAGCAGTTCTTC.

A few counts support this clonotype. This chain links TRBV7-8 with TRBJ1-1; no clear D. V lost 2 bases, J lost 3 bases, and 16 bases lay in between. The germline CDR1 and CDR2 sequences are SGHVS and FQNEAQ. This CDR3 region has 16 residues. DNA of the CDR3: TGTGCCAGCAGCTTAAAGTTCGGTAGCGGGCACACTGAAGCTTTCTTT. Protein sequence: CASSLKFGSGHTEAFF.

This clonotype was counted at least ten times. The chain couples TRBV29-1 to TRBJ1-2; a possible D gene is TRBD1 (5 bases). The CDR3 has 16 residues. Germline V gene data show CDR1 as SQVTM and CDR2 as ANQGSEA. The V and J ends lost 4 bases and 5 bases respectively, with 23 bases between them. The CDR3 nucleotides read TGCAGCGTTGGGCACGGGACCCCAGCAGCGCGATATGGCTACACCTTC. Translated: CSVGHGTPAARYGYTF.

This clonotype was seen a handful of times. The chain carries TRBV9 and TRBJ2-1, with 7 bases matching TRBD2. V dropped 4 bases and J dropped 1; count of bases not matched to a gene: 5. The CDR3 has 15 amino acids. The germline V gene has CDR1 SGDLS and CDR2 YYNGEE. CDR3 amino acids: CASSLREVSYNEQFF. The CDR3 DNA reads as TGTGCCAGCAGCCTCCGGGAGGTGTCCTACAATGAGCAGTTCTTC.

The J gene is TRBJ2-1, the V gene TRBV20-1; 8 bases map to TRBD2. The DNA end is more similar to TRBJ2-7, so the J call may be wrong. The CDR3 has 15 amino acids. Germline values: CDR1 DFQATT, CDR2 SNEGSKA (reference sequence). Here the CDR3 reads CSARPAGVTYNEQYF. CDR3 nucleotide sequence: TGCAGTGCTAGGCCAGCGGGGGTTACATACAATGAGCAGTACTTC.

The rearrangement joins TRBV20-1 to TRBJ2-1, with a tentative D call TRBD2 (5 bases). Trimming shortened V by 3 bases and J by 4 bases, and 10 bases separated the two germline ends. The CDR3 has 13 amino acids. The germline gives CDR1 DFQATT, CDR2 SNEGSKA (reference sequence). The DNA for the CDR3 is TGCAGTGCTAGTACCGGGGAGTACAATGAGCAGTTCTTC. It codes for CSASTGEYNEQFF.

The rearrangement links TRBV3-1 to TRBJ2-7; 7 nucleotides agree with TRBD1. CDR1 and CDR2 from the germline V gene are LGHDT and YNNKEL (reference sequence). J was trimmed by 3 bases and V by 4 bases; bases with no gene match: 6. The CDR3 runs 14 residues. The CDR3 region is CASSRMTGFYEQYF. In nucleotides, the CDR3 is TGTGCCAGCAGCCGCATGACAGGGTTCTACGAGCAGTACTTC.

This clonotype was seen many times. The gene calls are TRBV6-5 and TRBJ1-6; D remains unclear. This CDR3 is built from 14 residues. The germline V and J ends were trimmed by 8 bases and 0 bases, with 8 bases remaining between them. Germline V lookup: CDR1 MNHEY, CDR2 SVGAGI. CDR3: CASSQSSYNSPLHF. The CDR3 region has the DNA TGTGCCAGCTCCCAGAGCTCCTATAATTCACCCCTCCACTTT.

Concerning this clonotype itself: Compared with germline, one end of the junction differs, possibly owing to a read error. The V call is TRBV3-1, the J call TRBJ2-1, with 10 bases identical to TRBD1. The germline V gene encodes CDR1 LGHDT and CDR2 YNNKEL (reference sequence). CDR3 length: 15 residues. The DNA of the CDR3 is TGTGCCAGCAGCCAGGGGACAGGGGTATTCAATGGGCAGTTCTTC. The encoded protein is CASSQGTGVFNGQFF.

This clonotype was seen a handful of times. The rearrangement uses TRBV10-3 and TRBJ2-4; no reliable D call. This CDR3 contains 12 residues. Germline V gene data show CDR1 as ENHRY and CDR2 as SYGVKD. V dropped 6 bases and J dropped 11 bases, with 14 bases sitting between them. CDR3 nucleotides: TGTGCCATCAGGGCTCCCCTCGGCGTTCAGTACTTC. As protein: CAIRAPLGVQYF.

The genes are TRBV12-3 or TRBV12-4 and TRBJ2-5; no definite D call. The CDR3 is made up of 14 amino acids. The V end lost 4 bases, the J end lost 4 bases, and 13 bases lay between the germline ends. The CDR3 sequence: CASSSLLERETQYF. CDR3 nucleotides: TGTGCCAGCAGTTCCCTATTGGAGAGAGAGACCCAGTACTTC.

To note about this clonotype: A junction end diverges from the germline sequence, so it may reflect a read error. The rearrangement uses TRBV15 and TRBJ2-2; D is possibly TRBD1 (6 bases). The CDR3 totals 15 residues. Germline loops: CDR1 LNHNV, CDR2 YYDKDF (reference sequence). For the CDR3, the DNA is TGTGCCACCAGCAGAGATATCGGGGACACCGGGGAGCCGTTTTTT. Amino acids: CATSRDIGDTGEPFF. Full variable domain (remainder filled in from reference TRBV15 and TRBJ2-2): DAMVIQNPRYQVTQFGKPVTLSCSQTLNHNVMYWYQQKSSQAPKLLFHYYDKDFNNEADTPDNFQSRRPNTSFCFLDIRSPGLGDTAMYLCATSRDIGDTGEPFFGEGSRLTVL.

The chain carries TRBV20-1 and TRBJ1-4; TRBD1 aligns across 8 bases. Trimming at V came to 4 bases and at J to 7 bases, leaving 8 bases not matched to a gene. The CDR3 covers 14 residues. CDR1 and CDR2 (germline): DFQATT, SNEGSKA (reference sequence). In DNA, the CDR3 is TGCAGTGCTATTCGACAGGGGTGGGGTGAAAAACTGTTTTTT. This codes for CSAIRQGWGEKLFF.

This clonotype came up a few times. The chain carries TRBV20-1 and TRBJ1-6; the D gene is possibly TRBD1 (5 bases). CDR3 size: 15 residues. CDR1 DFQATT and CDR2 SNEGSKA come from the germline V gene (reference sequence). V gave up 0 bases and J gave up 9 bases, with 15 bases separating them. This CDR3 is CSARDLTGGGSPLHF. CDR3 in DNA: TGCAGTGCTAGAGACCTAACCGGGGGGGGTTCACCCCTCCACTTT.

This clonotype was recorded a few times. The chain combines TRBV28 with TRBJ2-1; 7 positions agree with TRBD1. Germline CDR1 reads MDHEN; CDR2 reads SYDVKM. J lost 11 bases, V lost 6 bases, and 4 bases had no gene match. The CDR3 covers 11 residues. The CDR3 region has the DNA TGTGCCAGCAGGACAGGGTCGAAGCAGTTCTTC. It specifies CASRTGSKQFF.

This chain links TRBV3-1 with TRBJ2-2; no reliable D call. The V end was cut by 1 base, the J end by 5 bases, with 8 bases between. Looked up from germline, CDR1 is LGHDT and CDR2 is YNNKEL (reference sequence). The CDR3 runs 14 residues. In DNA form, the CDR3 reads TGTGCCAGCAGCCAAGGTGTCACTACCGGGGAGCTGTTTTTT. Protein: CASSQGVTTGELFF.

V and J are TRBV19 and TRBJ1-5; D remains ambiguous. The germline CDR1 and CDR2 sequences are LNHDA and SQIVND (reference sequence). The V and J ends lost 4 bases and 9 bases respectively, with 13 bases between them. The CDR3 has 13 residues. The CDR3: CASSTQVGGPQHF. The CDR3 nucleotides are TGTGCCAGTAGTACCCAGGTAGGCGGGCCCCAGCATTTT.

This sequence joins TRBV20-1 and TRBJ2-5; the D gene is possibly TRBD2 (5 bases). With 3 bases removed from V and 5 bases from J, the gap between germline ends came to 10 bases. Germline loops: CDR1 DFQATT, CDR2 SNEGSKA (reference sequence). CDR3 length: 12 residues. CDR3 sequence (DNA): TGCAGTGCTAGGGGAGTGGGCGAGACCCAGTACTTC. Amino acids: CSARGVGETQYF.

The rearrangement joins TRBV4-1 to TRBJ2-5, with D possibly being TRBD2 (6 bases). V dropped 1 base and J dropped 6 bases, with 18 bases sitting between them. Germline V gene data show CDR1 as MGHRA and CDR2 as YSYEKL. The CDR3 is 16 residues long. The CDR3 region has the DNA TGCGCCAGCAGCCAAGTGGGGCGGGACTGGTTGAAGACCCAGTACTTC. Residues: CASSQVGRDWLKTQYF.